This TCR beta chain was found in a study of neurological immune-mediated disorders. The CDR3 loop spans 13 amino acids. Trimming cost V 1 base and J 1 base, with 5 bases left between them. Germline V gene lookup returns CDR1 LGHDT and CDR2 YNNKEL (reference sequence). In its sample, this clonotype was seen many times. 5'RACE generated cDNA with 10-nucleotide random UMIs. Every sequencing run generated over 160 million TCR-beta sequences from 15-18 subjects. MiXCR, applied by TCRdb to the 5' RACE reads, yields one record per CDR3 protein. The data show more than 15,000 distinct CDR3 sequences, approximately 15% seen once. PBMCs numbering 2 million and stored at -80 C yielded the unsorted libraries.

This rearrangement joins TRBV3-1 to TRBJ2-7; unclear D gene. The sample taken for sequencing was PBMCs. The clonotype comes from a man aged 55-75 years with HTLV-1-associated myelopathy (HAM/TSP). The CDR3 loop is CASSQGRSYEQYF. The CDR3, as DNA: TGTGCCAGCAGCCAAGGACGGTCCTACGAGCAGTACTTC.